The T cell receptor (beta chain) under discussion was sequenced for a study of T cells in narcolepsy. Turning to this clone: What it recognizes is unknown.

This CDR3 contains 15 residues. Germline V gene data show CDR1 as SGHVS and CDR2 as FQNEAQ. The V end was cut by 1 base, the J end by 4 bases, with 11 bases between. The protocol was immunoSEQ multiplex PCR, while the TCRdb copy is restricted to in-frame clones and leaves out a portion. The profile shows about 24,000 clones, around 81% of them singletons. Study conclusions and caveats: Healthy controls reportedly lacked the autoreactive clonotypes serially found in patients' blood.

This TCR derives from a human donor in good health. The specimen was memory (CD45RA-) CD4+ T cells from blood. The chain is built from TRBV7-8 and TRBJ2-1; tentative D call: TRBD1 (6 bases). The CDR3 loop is CASSLGLGGYNEQFF. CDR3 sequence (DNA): TGTGCCAGCAGCTTAGGGCTAGGGGGTTACAATGAGCAGTTCTTC.